These 28 T cell receptor beta chains originate from one sample sequenced in a study of a mutant IDH1 vaccine in newly diagnosed glioma. Time point of the sample: week 47, end of study. A 20-mer mutant IDH1 peptide at 300 ug was injected subcutaneously with topical imiquimod. Clones were read by immunoSEQ multiplex PCR, and TCRdb kept only the in-frame ones, dropping some. The profile shows about 23,000 clones, almost 85% of them singletons. These receptors' targets are unknown. The source was PBMCs, collected from a glioma patient whose treatment included an IDH1 peptide vaccine. The receptor set was obtained from a man aged 35 to 55 with glioma.

V gene TRBV19 combines with J gene TRBJ1-5; 9 bases align to TRBD1. This CDR3 is built from 14 residues. The germline V gene has CDR1 LNHDA and CDR2 SQIVND (reference sequence). V trimming: 6 bases; J trimming: 1 base; junction bases outside the gene matches: 1. The CDR3 DNA sequence: TGTGCCAGTAGGACAGGGGGGAGCAATCAGCCCCAGCATTTT. Translation gives CASRTGGSNQPQHF.

V is TRBV27 and J is TRBJ1-1, with D unresolved. The ends were cut back, 4 bases at V and 1 base at J, with 10 bases in the middle. The CDR3 has 14 amino acids. CDR1 is MNHEY, CDR2 SMNVEV, per germline (reference sequence). The CDR3 is CASSSRAANTEAFF. CDR3 nucleotide sequence: TGTGCCAGCAGTTCAAGGGCGGCGAACACTGAAGCTTTCTTT.

The chain uses TRBV18 and TRBJ1-4; 7 bases align to TRBD1. Germline lookup yields CDR1 KGHSH and CDR2 LQKENI. The ends lost 3 bases at V and 0 bases at J; junction bases unmatched: 4. The CDR3 runs to 16 residues. DNA of the CDR3: TGTGCCAGCTCACCGGACAGGTCTGCAACTAATGAAAAACTGTTTTTT. It codes for CASSPDRSATNEKLFF.

This sequence joins TRBV14 and TRBJ1-6, with 7 bases aligning to TRBD1. Germline loops: CDR1 SGHDN, CDR2 FVKESK. The CDR3 has 14 residues. Unmatched junction bases numbered 6, after V lost 5 bases and J lost 8 bases. CDR3 sequence: CASSKNRGYSPLHF. Written as DNA, the CDR3 is TGTGCCAGCAGCAAGAACAGGGGCTATTCACCCCTCCACTTT. Variable domain in full (rest from reference TRBV14 and TRBJ1-6): EAGVTQFPSHSVIEKGQTVTLRCDPISGHDNLYWYRRVMGKEIKFLLHFVKESKQDESGMPNNRFLAERTGGTYSTLKVQPAELEDSGVYFCASSKNRGYSPLHFGNGTRLTVT.

J is TRBJ2-2 and V is TRBV7-2; TRBD2 matches 10 bases. CDR1 is SGHTA, CDR2 FQGNSA, per germline. This CDR3 contains 17 residues. J was trimmed by 2 bases and V by 4 bases; bases with no gene match: 7. Here the CDR3 reads CASSSPSGRTNTGELFF. Written as DNA, the CDR3 is TGTGCCAGCAGCTCTCCTAGCGGGAGAACCAACACCGGGGAGCTGTTTTTT.

V and J are TRBV7-2 and TRBJ1-3, with D possibly TRBD1 on 5 matching bases. CDR1 is SGHTA and CDR2 is FQGNSA in the germline V gene. CDR3 length equals 14 residues. The germline V and J ends were trimmed by 3 bases and 4 bases, with 10 bases remaining between them. CDR3 loop: CASSFSGYGNTIYF. In nucleotides, the CDR3 is TGTGCCAGCAGCTTCTCAGGGTACGGAAACACCATATATTTT.

The chain has TRBV5-1 and TRBJ1-2; 8 nucleotides agree with TRBD1. The CDR3 runs to 15 residues. Germline CDR1 is SGHRS and CDR2 is YFSETQ. J gave up 6 bases and V 2 bases, and 9 bases lay outside the gene matches. The DNA for the CDR3 is TGCGCCAGCAGCTTTATGACAGGGGAAGAAGATGGCTACACCTTC. This encodes CASSFMTGEEDGYTF.

The V and J genes are TRBV19 and TRBJ1-1; TRBD1 matches 10 bases. Germline CDR1 LNHDA, CDR2 SQIVND (reference sequence). The trim removed 1 base at V and 5 bases at J, leaving 10 bases unmatched. The CDR3 covers 17 residues. Here the CDR3 DNA reads TGTGCCAGTAGTATAGGCGGCGACAGGGGGCTGTATACTGAAGCTTTCTTT. Translated, it gives CASSIGGDRGLYTEAFF.

This chain joins TRBV4-1 and TRBJ2-7; D uncertain. This CDR3 spans 11 amino acids. The germline V gene encodes CDR1 MGHRA and CDR2 YSYEKL. Trimming left V 8 bases short and J 5 bases short, with 10 bases between. CDR3 coding DNA: TGCGCCAGCGGAATGGGAAACGAGCAGTACTTC. Its translation: CASGMGNEQYF.

DNA of the CDR3: TGCGCCAGCAGCTACTCCTACGAGCAGTACTTC. It is translated as CASSYSYEQYF. The chain has TRBV5-1 and TRBJ2-7; D is unclear. The CDR3 is made up of 11 amino acids. The germline V gene has CDR1 SGHRS and CDR2 YFSETQ. With 3 bases removed from V and 0 bases from J, the gap between germline ends came to 1 base.

The chain combines TRBV4-3 with TRBJ2-1; D call uncertain. The CDR3 sequence is 14 residues long. CDR1 and CDR2 from the germline V gene are LGHNA and YSLEER. Trimming removed 0 bases from V and 5 bases from J, with 8 bases in between. This CDR3 is CASSQDSAHNEQFF. DNA of the CDR3: TGCGCCAGCAGCCAAGATTCGGCTCACAATGAGCAGTTCTTC.

V gene TRBV6-5 combines with J gene TRBJ2-1; 7 bases agree with TRBD2. The germline V gene encodes CDR1 MNHEY and CDR2 SVGAGI. The CDR3 covers 14 residues. V lost 0 bases to trimming and J lost 10 bases; unmatched junction nucleotides: 6. CDR3 sequence reads: CASSYSGGSGEQFF. In DNA, the CDR3 is TGTGCCAGCAGTTACTCCGGCGGGAGCGGGGAGCAGTTCTTC.

The chain carries TRBV14 and TRBJ1-1; TRBD1 is a possible D gene (6 bases). Germline CDR1 and CDR2: SGHDN and FVKESK. This CDR3 region has 14 residues. V was cut by 0 bases and J by 11 bases, with 16 bases left in between. For the CDR3, the DNA is TGTGCCAGCAGCCAAGATATGAGACAGGTGACGGCTTTCTTT. This codes for CASSQDMRQVTAFF.

The chain is built from TRBV7-9 and TRBJ2-7; D remains unclear. Germline V CDR1 and CDR2: SEHNR, FQNEAQ (reference sequence). Trimming took 1 base from V and 4 from J, leaving 11 bases between them. The CDR3 contains 14 residues. CDR3 DNA sequence: TGTGCCAGCAGCTTAGAGGTCATCTCTTACGAGCAGTACTTC. It yields the protein CASSLEVISYEQYF. The complete variable domain, with remaining parts taken from reference TRBV7-9 and TRBJ2-7, reads DTGVSQNPRHKITKRGQNVTFRCDPISEHNRLYWYRQTLGQGPEFLTYFQNEAQLEKSRLLSDRFSAERPKGSFSTLEIQRTEQGDSAMYLCASSLEVISYEQYFGPGTRLTVT.

The chain has TRBV2 and TRBJ1-3, with TRBD1 as a possible D gene (6 bases). Germline lookup yields CDR1 SNHLY and CDR2 FYNNEI. The V and J ends lost 6 bases and 1 base respectively, with 10 bases between them. The CDR3 extends over 14 amino acids. The CDR3 loop is CASSVQGSGNTIYF. DNA for the CDR3: TGTGCCAGCAGCGTACAGGGATCTGGAAACACCATATATTTT.

The sample holds one count of this clone. This sequence joins TRBV4-2 and TRBJ1-4; D is unresolved. V lost 1 base, J lost 2 bases, and 5 bases lay in between. The CDR3 has 14 residues. CDR1 and CDR2 from the germline V gene are LGHNA and YNFKEQ. The CDR3 DNA reads TGTGCCAGCAGCCAAGGGGCGACTAATGAAAAACTGTTTTTT. As protein: CASSQGATNEKLFF.

CDR3 residues: CASSLFMSPDTQYF. The CDR3 DNA is TGTGCCAGCAGCTTATTCATGAGTCCAGATACGCAGTATTTT. This chain connects TRBV7-2 to TRBJ2-3; D not resolved. Per germline, CDR1 SGHTA and CDR2 FQGNSA. The CDR3 spans 14 residues. Trimming took 2 bases from V and 4 from J, leaving 10 bases between them.

The gene calls are TRBV19 and TRBJ1-4; tentative D call: TRBD1 (6 bases). Trimming took off 3 bases at V and 7 bases at J, with 18 bases between the two ends. The CDR3 contains 16 residues. CDR1 is LNHDA, CDR2 SQIVND, per germline (reference sequence). This CDR3 is CASSMTGSDSSEKLFF. In DNA, the CDR3 is TGTGCCAGTAGTATGACCGGCTCGGACAGTAGTGAAAAACTGTTTTTT. Together with reference TRBV19 and TRBJ1-4, the CDR3 gives the full variable domain: DGGITQSPKYLFRKEGQNVTLSCEQNLNHDAMYWYRQDPGQGLRLIYYSQIVNDFQKGDIAEGYSVSREKKESFPLTVTSAQKNPTAFYLCASSMTGSDSSEKLFFGSGTQLSVL.

The chain carries TRBV11-2 and TRBJ1-2; D may be TRBD1 (5 bases). This CDR3 contains 16 residues. Germline V lookup: CDR1 SGHAT, CDR2 FQNNGV. With 1 base removed from V and 4 bases from J, the gap between germline ends came to 16 bases. The CDR3 loop reads CASSLVQGASGYGYTF. CDR3 coding DNA: TGTGCCAGCAGCTTAGTTCAAGGGGCGTCGGGCTATGGCTACACCTTC.

The chain carries TRBV9 and TRBJ2-7; either TRBD1 or TRBD2 may supply D (5 bases each). The CDR3 extends over 15 amino acids. Deletions cut 4 bases from V and 2 bases from J, with 16 bases between. From germline, CDR1 is SGDLS and CDR2 YYNGEE. CDR3 DNA sequence: TGTGCCAGCAGCTCAACGAGGGGTGGCGCCTACGAGCAGTACTTC. Translation: CASSSTRGGAYEQYF.

As to this clone: One end of the junction does not line up with germline, which may come from a read error. V gene TRBV20-1 combines with J gene TRBJ1-4, with 9 bases identical to TRBD1. The CDR3 totals 10 residues. The germline V gene has CDR1 DFQATT and CDR2 SNEGSKA (reference sequence). The CDR3 reads CSAGGTGLNF. The CDR3, as DNA: TGCAGTGCTGGGGGGACAGGGCTTAATTTC.

CDR3 nucleotides: TGTGCCAGCAGGCCACGGGACAGGGGTCACGAGCAGTACTTC. Its protein product is CASRPRDRGHEQYF. The chain is built from TRBV6-5 and TRBJ2-7; 10 positions match TRBD1. Germline V gene lookup returns CDR1 MNHEY and CDR2 SVGAGI. J gave up 5 bases and V 6 bases, and 7 bases lay outside the gene matches. CDR3 length: 14 amino acids.

V usage is TRBV10-3 and J usage is TRBJ2-7, with no clear D. V lost 4 bases and J lost 2, with 12 bases in between. The CDR3 extends over 14 amino acids. The germline CDR1 and CDR2 sequences are ENHRY and SYGVKD. The CDR3 DNA sequence: TGTGCCATCAGTGTGTCCCTGGGGACCTACGAGCAGTACTTC. Translating gives CAISVSLGTYEQYF.

The chain combines TRBV29-1 with TRBJ1-2; 7 positions agree with TRBD1. The J segment lost 3 bases and the V segment lost 3 bases, leaving 1 base of the junction unmatched. CDR3 length: 12 residues. Germline V lookup: CDR1 SQVTM, CDR2 ANQGSEA. The CDR3 reads CSVEGQHYGYTF. CDR3 bases: TGCAGCGTTGAGGGACAGCACTATGGCTACACCTTC.

The J gene is TRBJ2-1, the V gene TRBV6-5; possibly TRBD2 for D (6 bases). Germline V lookup: CDR1 MNHEY, CDR2 SVGAGI. The CDR3 loop spans 15 amino acids. Deletions cut 9 bases from V and 4 bases from J, with 19 bases between. CDR3 protein: CASFDKWGVYNEQFF. The CDR3 DNA follows: TGTGCCAGTTTCGATAAATGGGGGGTATACAATGAGCAGTTCTTC.

For the CDR3, the DNA is TGTGCCAGCACCTCTTTTGCGGGAAACACTGAAGCTTTCTTT. Translation: CASTSFAGNTEAFF. The chain employs TRBV6-1 and TRBJ1-1; D gene ambiguous. Trimming shortened V by 7 bases and J by 2 bases, and 14 bases separated the two germline ends. There are 14 residues in the CDR3. Looked up from germline, CDR1 is MNHNS and CDR2 is SASEGT.

J is TRBJ2-1 and V is TRBV5-1; D possibly corresponds to TRBD1 (6 bases). The CDR3 contains 16 residues. Between the trimmed V and J ends, which lost 1 base and 4 bases, there was a span of 15 bases. Germline CDR1 reads SGHRS; CDR2 reads YFSETQ. CDR3 DNA sequence: TGCGCCAGCAGCTTGACGGGGACATCCGTTTACAATGAGCAGTTCTTC. This encodes CASSLTGTSVYNEQFF.

The chain uses TRBV9 and TRBJ2-3; 8 bases agree with TRBD2. Germline V gene sequence: CDR1 SGDLS, CDR2 YYNGEE. With 2 bases clipped from V and 2 bases from J, the junction kept 4 bases outside the gene matches. The CDR3 sequence is 15 residues long. CDR3 sequence: CASSVYSGNTDTQYF. CDR3 bases: TGTGCCAGCAGCGTCTATAGCGGGAACACAGATACGCAGTATTTT.